The following is a TCR beta chain sequence with its context. Its antigen is currently unknown. The record originates from a study of Ad26.COV2.S vaccination and SARS-CoV-2 variants. Study background: Donor was assigned to the Ad26.COV2.S arm of trial COV1001. Ad26.COV2.S was injected intramuscularly once or twice, 56 days apart. General study findings and limits: There was reportedly substantial breadth in spike-specific CD8+ and CD4+ T cell responses after vaccination.

The treatment is: 19 received Ad26.COV2.S at low or high dose, single or two shots; 5 received placebo; per-sample allocation not given. The investigators took samples on day 63 after the first vaccine or placebo injection. TCRdb keeps only in-frame clones here, not all; method: immunoSEQ multiplex PCR. The sample has about 400,000 clones, over 80% seen once. The sequences come from peripheral blood, collected in a trial of Ad26.COV2.S vaccine versus placebo. The receptor comes from a person aged 18-65 years who received the Ad26.COV2.S COVID-19 vaccine or a placebo.

CDR3 sequence reads: CASAMGQGGSPLHF. The CDR3 DNA sequence: TGTGCCAGCGCCATGGGGCAGGGCGGTTCACCCCTCCACTTT. The chain couples TRBV28 to TRBJ1-6; possibly TRBD1 for D (5 bases). Germline CDR1 and CDR2: MDHEN and SYDVKM. This CDR3 contains 14 residues. Trimming pared 8 bases from V and 9 bases from J, leaving 17 bases between.